This T cell receptor beta chain was sequenced in a study of Graves' ophthalmopathy and Graves' hyperthyroidism. This clonotype showed up many times. Its antigen is unknown. The sequenced template was RNA, covering the TCR beta CDR3 region. RT-PCR in the first round used HTBI primers; a second-round multiplex PCR followed. TCRdb called the multiplex PCR reads again in MiXCR, with one record for every CDR3 protein. The sample contains fewer than 650,000 distinct CDR3 sequences, about a fifth of which appear only once. Aged 18 to 65, hyperthyroidism patients had new diagnoses of under 2 months' duration. Overall study findings and caveats: The model forecast ophthalmopathy progression, reaching around 66% sensitivity and less than 75% specificity.

The CDR3 consists of 14 residues. The germline gives CDR1 SGHKS, CDR2 YYEKEE (reference sequence). V lost 3 bases, J lost 2 bases, and 12 bases lay in between. The J gene is TRBJ2-7, the V gene TRBV5-5; perhaps D is TRBD1 or TRBD2 (5 bases each). Sequencing was done on a sample of peripheral blood. This TCR was sampled from a young woman with stable Graves' hyperthyroidism. Some clones in this sample may be carry-over from other donors' samples. The CDR3 region is CASSSRLGPYEQYF. CDR3 DNA sequence: TGTGCCAGCAGCTCGCGACTGGGACCCTACGAGCAGTACTTC.